A selection of T cell receptor beta chains follows, all from one sample in a study of cytomegalovirus exposure and HLA in healthy donors. The data were produced by immunoSEQ multiplex PCR, yet TCRdb's version contains in-frame clones alone and is incomplete. The sample contains 200,000 or so clones, approximately 80% of which appear only once. Material: PBMCs. Receptor source: a man under 40 in good health and CMV-seronegative. CDR3s include the opening cysteine and the closing phenylalanine or tryptophan. D genes are given only for firm matches. Clone sizes are given selectively: once, few, many, or a class where the clone is expanded.

CDR3nt	CDR3aa	v_gene	j_gene	abundance	d_gene
TGTGCCAGTAACTTCGGACAGGCGGGTCAGCCCCAGCATTTT	CASNFGQAGQPQHF	TRBV19	TRBJ1-5	-	TRBD1
TGCGCCAGCAGCCTTCCCACAGGGACCCAAGAGACCCAGTACTTC	CASSLPTGTQETQYF	TRBV5-1	TRBJ2-5	-	-
TGTGCCAGCAGCTCGGTCGACAGGACCCGATACGAGCAGTACTTC	CASSSVDRTRYEQYF	TRBV5-6	TRBJ2-7	-	-
TGTGCCAGCAGGTTTTACCGGGAGCAGCCAAACACCATATATTTT	CASRFYREQPNTIYF	TRBV13	TRBJ1-3	-	-
TGTGCCAGCAGCTTATACAGGGATGCCTATGGCTACACCTTC	CASSLYRDAYGYTF	TRBV11-2	TRBJ1-2	-	-
TGTGCCAGCAGCTTAAGGGGAGCAGCGGGGGGTGCCTACGAGCAGTACTTC	CASSLRGAAGGAYEQYF	TRBV7-3	TRBJ2-7	-	TRBD2
TGCGCCAGCAGCTTACCGGGACAGGGGTACGGGGAGCTGTTTTTT	CASSLPGQGYGELFF	TRBV5-1	TRBJ2-2	-	TRBD1
TGTGCCAGCAGCCGGGACACCACTGAAGCTTTCTTT	CASSRDTTEAFF	TRBV5-5	TRBJ1-1	-	-
TGTGCCAGCAGTTACACCGTCCGGGAGACCCAGTACTTC	CASSYTVRETQYF	TRBV6-6	TRBJ2-5	-	-
TGTGCCAGCAGTTACTCTCCGGGAGACTCTGGAAACACCATATATTTT	CASSYSPGDSGNTIYF	TRBV6-5	TRBJ1-3	-	-
TGCGCCAGCAGCCCGGGGACAGGGGTGAACACTGAAGCTTTCTTT	CASSPGTGVNTEAFF	TRBV5-1	TRBJ1-1	-	TRBD1
TGTGCCATAACGACAGGGGGCTACGAGCAGTACTTC	CAITTGGYEQYF	TRBV2	TRBJ2-7	-	TRBD1
TGTGCCAGCAGTGAGTATACAGGGGGCACTGAAGCTTTCTTT	CASSEYTGGTEAFF	TRBV6-5	TRBJ1-1	-	TRBD1
TGTGCCAGCAGCCCGAGCCCATCCGGAAACACCATATATTTT	CASSPSPSGNTIYF	TRBV7-2	TRBJ1-3	-	-
TGTGCCAGCAGCTTGGGCGGGGGGGCCCTTGAGCAGTTCTTC	CASSLGGGALEQFF	TRBV7-2	TRBJ2-1	-	TRBD2
TGTGCCAGCAGCTTTCTAGTTTATTCCTACGAGCAGTACTTC	CASSFLVYSYEQYF	TRBV7-8	TRBJ2-7	few	-
TGCACCAGCAGCCAGGGACGGGGGACCTACGAGCAGTACTTC	CTSSQGRGTYEQYF	TRBV1	TRBJ2-7	-	-